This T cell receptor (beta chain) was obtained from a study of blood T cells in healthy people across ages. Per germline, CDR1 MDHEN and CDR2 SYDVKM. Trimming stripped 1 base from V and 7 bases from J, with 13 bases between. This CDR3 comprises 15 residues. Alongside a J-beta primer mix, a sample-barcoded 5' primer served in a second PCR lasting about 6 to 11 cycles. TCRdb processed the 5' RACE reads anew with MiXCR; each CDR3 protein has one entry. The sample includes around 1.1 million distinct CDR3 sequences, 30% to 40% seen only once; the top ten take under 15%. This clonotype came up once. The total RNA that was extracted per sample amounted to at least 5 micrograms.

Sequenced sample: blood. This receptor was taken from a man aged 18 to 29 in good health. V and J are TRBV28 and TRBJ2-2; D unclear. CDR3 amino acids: CASSLSLILVGELFF. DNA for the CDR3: TGTGCCAGCAGTTTATCCCTTATCCTCGTCGGGGAGCTGTTTTTT.